Here is one T cell receptor (beta chain) with its context. Its antigen is unknown. CDR1 is LNHDA, CDR2 SQIVND, per germline (reference sequence). The V end was cut by 1 base, the J end by 5 bases, with 11 bases between. The CDR3 is 14 amino acids. Measured with immunoSEQ multiplex PCR; TCRdb has only the in-frame clones, and not every one. The sample has approximately 15,000 clones; 60% to 75% are singletons. These data originate in a study of neoadjuvant anti-PD-1 for oral cavity cancer. General study points: TCR analyses covered only a few patients per response group.

The time point denotes: after neoadjuvant nivolumab, at surgical resection. The V call is TRBV19, the J call TRBJ1-1, with D perhaps TRBD1 (5 bases). The sample here was PBMCs, taken after nivolumab (anti-PD-1) treatment. The clonotype comes from a person aged 35 to 85 with oral cavity squamous cell carcinoma. The CDR3 region is CASSIGSRETEAFF. CDR3 coding DNA: TGTGCCAGTAGTATAGGAAGCAGGGAGACTGAAGCTTTCTTT.